This T cell receptor (beta chain) derives from a study of blood T cell repertoires in COVID-19 (dated by TCRdb to 2020 to 2022). Background on the whole study: Collaborator samples came from the United States, Italy and Spain and covered acute and convalescent phases of COVID-19. The prospective study material was composed of cDNA or gDNA derived from T cells, B-cell-depleted T cells, or PBMCs. The dataset comprised deeply sampled blood TCRbeta repertoires from subjects exposed to, actively infected with, or recovered from COVID-19. The repertoires were released in a freely available public database meant as a resource for research on the immune response to SARS-CoV-2. Samples came from the ongoing ImmuneRACE study (first 160 participants) plus 1,254 subjects from 6 global collaborators. A de-identified subject ID, COVID-19 status, age in years and sex were almost always included in the sample metadata. Where HLA class I and class II types were available, the types were taken from metadata supplied by the sample provider, not from assay-based typing. Beyond this particular receptor, the publication reports: Clinical and demographic metadata were provided uncurated, with the amount varying by source and participant.

Deletion took 4 bases off V and 2 bases off J, with a span of 4 bases between the germline ends. The germline V gene (reference sequence) supplies CDR1 SGHNT and CDR2 YYREEE. The CDR3 has 12 amino acids, counting the end cysteine and phenylalanine. Only the CDR3 DNA stays, 36 bases, in frame from base 1. TCRbeta CDR3 regions were amplified from genomic DNA by means of the immunoSEQ Assay, a bias-controlled multiplex PCR. Per the source publication's procedure: The number of nucleated cells in each sample was estimated from the amplification of reference gene primers within the assay. To quantify the absolute abundance of each unique TCRbeta CDR3 rearrangement, sequence reads were collapsed and filtered. For each sample, productive Simpson clonality was calculated as the square root of Simpson's diversity index over productive rearrangements. TCRdb carries this immuneACCESS record with in-frame sequences only. Its versions omit some clonotypes, under half of them owing to an unresolved V gene in the studies checked, with the rest unexplained. From that table come the V and J calls and clone size; the DNA was used to work out D and trimming. The sample yields about 200,000 clones; about 80% were counted once. The biggest ten clones account for over 6.5% of the sample.

Participants in the prospective study were enrolled through a virtual design, were aged roughly 18 to 100 years, and lived in approximately 25 United States geographic areas. In the prospective study, participants were assigned to cohorts based on the clinical history participants reported in a screening survey and a study questionnaire. ImmuneRACE Cohort 3 recovered participants were defined by two consecutive negative NP/OP PCR tests, healthcare professional clearance, or symptom resolution. In the prospective study, whole blood, serum and a nasopharyngeal or oropharyngeal swab were collected from each participant by mobile phlebotomists. Over a roughly 2-month period, participants in the prospective study had the option of providing additional blood draws and questionnaires. Before DNA extraction, blood samples from the prospective study were shipped at room temperature or frozen. On this clone itself: Its antigen remains unidentified. Per-nucleotide qualities are absent, and no much larger clonotype sits a single base away.

Recombination connected TRBV5-4 to TRBJ1-3, with no D gene named confidently. The material sequenced was PBMCs or T cells enriched from blood (not recorded which). The sequence came from a man aged 40-50 years who had recovered from COVID-19. The bases read TGTGCCAGCAGCCTAGCTGGAAACACCATATATTTT. Its translation is CASSLAGNTIYF.